Sequencing of this T cell receptor beta chain was carried out in a study of T cell repertoires in cytomegalovirus infection. Study-wide context: CMV infection and matching HLA type were both indicated by public TCR beta signatures.

Per the germline V gene, CDR1 is SGHTA and CDR2 is FQGNSA. Germline trimming cut 5 bases from V and 4 bases from J; bases unmatched to any gene: 4. This CDR3 is built from 15 residues. General observations from the study: Ex vivo, HLA-C-restricted CMV-specific TCR beta clonotypes prevailed over the rest of the response. Cumulative frequency of public TCR beta families picked out carriers of CMV plus the relevant HLA.

In TCRdb, the reads were re-called with MiXCR into one record per CDR3 protein. In the table there are some 68,000 distinct CDR3 sequences, about 23% of which are singletons. In this sample, this clonotype turned up many times. Its antigen remains unidentified. The V and J genes are TRBV7-2 and TRBJ2-7; 14 positions agree with TRBD2. The sequencing input was PBMCs, sequenced either directly or after in vitro stimulation (not recorded which). This receptor was taken from a human donor in good health (CMV status not recorded). Some clones in this sample may be carry-over from other donors' samples. The CDR3 coding sequence is TGTGCCAGCAGCACGGGACTAGCGGGAGCATACGAGCAGTACTTC. It is translated as CASSTGLAGAYEQYF.